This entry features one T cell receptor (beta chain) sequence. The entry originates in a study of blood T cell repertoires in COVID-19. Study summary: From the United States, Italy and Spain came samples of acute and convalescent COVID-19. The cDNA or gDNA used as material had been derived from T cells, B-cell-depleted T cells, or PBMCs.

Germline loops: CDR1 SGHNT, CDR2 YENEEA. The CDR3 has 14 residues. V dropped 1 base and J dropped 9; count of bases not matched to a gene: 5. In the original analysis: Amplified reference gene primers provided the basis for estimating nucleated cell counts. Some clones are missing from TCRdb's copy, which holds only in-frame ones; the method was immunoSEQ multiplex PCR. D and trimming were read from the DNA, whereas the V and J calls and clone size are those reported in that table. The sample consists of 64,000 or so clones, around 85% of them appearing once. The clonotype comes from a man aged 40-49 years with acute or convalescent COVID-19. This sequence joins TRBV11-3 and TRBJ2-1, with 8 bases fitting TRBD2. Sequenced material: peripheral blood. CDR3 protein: CASSLAGGQFEQFF. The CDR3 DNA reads TGTGCCAGCAGCTTAGCGGGGGGGCAGTTTGAGCAGTTCTTC. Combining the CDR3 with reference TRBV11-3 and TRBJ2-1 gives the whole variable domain EAGVVQSPRYKIIEKKQPVAFWCNPISGHNTLYWYLQNLGQGPELLIRYENEEAVDDSQLPKDRFSAERLKGVDSTLKIQPAELGDSAVYLCASSLAGGQFEQFFGPGTRLTVL.